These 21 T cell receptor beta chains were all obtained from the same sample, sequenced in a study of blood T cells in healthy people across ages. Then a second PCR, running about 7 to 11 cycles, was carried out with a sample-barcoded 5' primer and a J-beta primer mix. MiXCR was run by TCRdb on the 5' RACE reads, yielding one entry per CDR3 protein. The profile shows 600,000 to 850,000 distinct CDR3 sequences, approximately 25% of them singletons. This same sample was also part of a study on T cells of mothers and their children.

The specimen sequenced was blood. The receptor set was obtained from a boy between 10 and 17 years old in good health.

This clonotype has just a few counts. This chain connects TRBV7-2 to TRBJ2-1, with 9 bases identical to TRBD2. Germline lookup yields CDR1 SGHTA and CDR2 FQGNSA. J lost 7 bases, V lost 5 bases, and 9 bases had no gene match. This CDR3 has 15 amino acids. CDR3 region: CASSLNSGSSNEQFF. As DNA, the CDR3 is TGTGCCAGCAGCCTGAATAGCGGGAGTTCTAATGAGCAGTTCTTC.

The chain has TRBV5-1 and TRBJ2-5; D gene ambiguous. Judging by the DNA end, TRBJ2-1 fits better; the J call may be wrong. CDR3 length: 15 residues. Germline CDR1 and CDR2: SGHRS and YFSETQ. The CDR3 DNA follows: TGCGCCAGCAGCTTGTCTCCCGGAGTCCAAAATAAGCAGTTCTTC. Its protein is CASSLSPGVQNKQFF.

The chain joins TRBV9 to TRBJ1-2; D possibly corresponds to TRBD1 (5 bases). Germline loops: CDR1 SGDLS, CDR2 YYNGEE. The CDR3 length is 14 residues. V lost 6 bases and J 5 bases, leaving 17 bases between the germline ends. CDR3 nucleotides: TGTGCCAGCACGAGACCGGGGCTGTCTTATGGCTACACCTTC. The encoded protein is CASTRPGLSYGYTF.

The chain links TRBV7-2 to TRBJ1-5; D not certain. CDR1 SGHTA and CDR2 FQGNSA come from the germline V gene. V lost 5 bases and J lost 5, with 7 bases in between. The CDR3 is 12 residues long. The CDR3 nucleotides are TGTGCCAGCAGCACCAGAGATCAGCCCCAGCATTTT. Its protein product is CASSTRDQPQHF.

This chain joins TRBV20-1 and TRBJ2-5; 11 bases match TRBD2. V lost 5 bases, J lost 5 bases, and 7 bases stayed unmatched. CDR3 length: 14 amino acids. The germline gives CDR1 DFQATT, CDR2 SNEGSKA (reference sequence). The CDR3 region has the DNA TGCAGTGCTGATAGCGGGGGGGTGGCTGAGACCCAGTACTTC. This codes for CSADSGGVAETQYF.

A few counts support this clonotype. The CDR3 bases are TGCGCCAGCAGCTTGGACGTGGGGAGCTATGGCTACACCTTC. This codes for CASSLDVGSYGYTF. This chain uses TRBV5-1 with TRBJ1-2; D is undetermined. The CDR3 is 14 amino acids. Deletions cut 0 bases from V and 4 bases from J, with 10 bases between. From germline, CDR1 is SGHRS and CDR2 YFSETQ.

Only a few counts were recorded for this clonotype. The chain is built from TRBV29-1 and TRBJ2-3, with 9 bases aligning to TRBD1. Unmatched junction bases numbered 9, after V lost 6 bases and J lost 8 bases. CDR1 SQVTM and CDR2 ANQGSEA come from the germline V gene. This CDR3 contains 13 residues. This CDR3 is CSVPGDRAGTQYF. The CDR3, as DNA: TGCAGCGTCCCAGGGGACAGGGCGGGTACGCAGTATTTT.

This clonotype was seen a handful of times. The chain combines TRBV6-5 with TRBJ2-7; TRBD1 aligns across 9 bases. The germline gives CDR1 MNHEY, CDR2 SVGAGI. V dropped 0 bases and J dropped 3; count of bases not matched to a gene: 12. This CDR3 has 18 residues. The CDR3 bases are TGTGCCAGCAGTTACTCGAGGGACAGGGTCTACCCGGGCTACGAGCAGTACTTC. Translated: CASSYSRDRVYPGYEQYF.

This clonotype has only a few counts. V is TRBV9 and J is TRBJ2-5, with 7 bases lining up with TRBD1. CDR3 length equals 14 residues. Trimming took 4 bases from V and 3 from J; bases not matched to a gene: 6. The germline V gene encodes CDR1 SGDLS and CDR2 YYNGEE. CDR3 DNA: TGTGCCAGCAGCACGGGACAGCCTGAAGAGACCCAGTACTTC. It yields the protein CASSTGQPEETQYF. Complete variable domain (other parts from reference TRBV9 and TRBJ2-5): DSGVTQTPKHLITATGQRVTLRCSPRSGDLSVYWYQQSLDQGLQFLIQYYNGEERAKGNILERFSAQQFPDLHSELNLSSLELGDSALYFCASSTGQPEETQYFGPGTRLLVL.

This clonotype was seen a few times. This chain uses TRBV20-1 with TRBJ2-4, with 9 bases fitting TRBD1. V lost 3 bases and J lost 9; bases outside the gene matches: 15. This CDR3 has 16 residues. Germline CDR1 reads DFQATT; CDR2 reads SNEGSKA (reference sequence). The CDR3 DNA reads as TGCAGTGCTAGTAGGGGACAGAACAGGGGGCACGGCATTCAGTACTTC. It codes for CSASRGQNRGHGIQYF.

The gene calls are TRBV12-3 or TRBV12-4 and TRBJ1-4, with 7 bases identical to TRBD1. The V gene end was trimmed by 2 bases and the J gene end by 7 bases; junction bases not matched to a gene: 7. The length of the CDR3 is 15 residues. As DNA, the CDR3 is TGTGCCAGCAGTTTAAAACAGGGGTTGGCTGAAAAACTGTTTTTT. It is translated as CASSLKQGLAEKLFF.

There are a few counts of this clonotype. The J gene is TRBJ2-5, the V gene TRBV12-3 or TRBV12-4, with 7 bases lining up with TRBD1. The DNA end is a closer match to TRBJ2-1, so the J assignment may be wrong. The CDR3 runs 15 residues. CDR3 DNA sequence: TGTGCCAGCAGTTTTCAGACAGGGAATTACAATGAGCAGTTCTTC. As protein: CASSFQTGNYNEQFF.

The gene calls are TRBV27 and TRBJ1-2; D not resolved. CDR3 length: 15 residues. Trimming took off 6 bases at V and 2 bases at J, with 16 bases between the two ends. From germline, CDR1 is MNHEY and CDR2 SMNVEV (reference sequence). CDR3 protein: CASRHATETNYGYTF. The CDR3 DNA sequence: TGTGCCAGCAGACATGCCACTGAAACCAACTATGGCTACACCTTC.

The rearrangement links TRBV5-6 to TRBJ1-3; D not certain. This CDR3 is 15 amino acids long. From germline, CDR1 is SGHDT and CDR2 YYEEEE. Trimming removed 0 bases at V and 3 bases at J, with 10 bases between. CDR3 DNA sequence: TGTGCCAGCAGCTTGGATCTCCGGGGTGGAAACACCATATATTTT. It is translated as CASSLDLRGGNTIYF.

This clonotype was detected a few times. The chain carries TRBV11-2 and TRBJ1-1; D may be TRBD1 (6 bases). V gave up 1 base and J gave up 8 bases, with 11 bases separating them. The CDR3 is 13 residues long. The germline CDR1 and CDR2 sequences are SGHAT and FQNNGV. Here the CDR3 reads CASSLATGAEAFF. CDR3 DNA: TGTGCCAGCAGCTTAGCTACGGGGGCGGAAGCTTTCTTT.

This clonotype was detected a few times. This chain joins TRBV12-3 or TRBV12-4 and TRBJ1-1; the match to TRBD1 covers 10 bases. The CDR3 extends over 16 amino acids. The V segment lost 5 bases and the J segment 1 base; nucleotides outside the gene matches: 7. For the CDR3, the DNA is TGTGCCAGCAGTCCCCGGACAGGGGGTAAGAACACTGAAGCTTTCTTT. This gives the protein CASSPRTGGKNTEAFF.

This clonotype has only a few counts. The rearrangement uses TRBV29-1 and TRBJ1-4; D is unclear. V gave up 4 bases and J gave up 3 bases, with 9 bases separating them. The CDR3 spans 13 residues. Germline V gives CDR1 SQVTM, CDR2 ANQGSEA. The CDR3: CSVVPGSNEKLFF. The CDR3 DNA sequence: TGCAGCGTTGTCCCGGGCTCTAATGAAAAACTGTTTTTT.

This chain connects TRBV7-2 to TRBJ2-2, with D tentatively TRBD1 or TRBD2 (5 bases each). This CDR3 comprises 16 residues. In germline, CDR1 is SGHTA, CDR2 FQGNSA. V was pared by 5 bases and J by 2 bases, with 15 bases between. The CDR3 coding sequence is TGTGCCAGCAGCCCGACTGGGACCATTAACACCGGGGAGCTGTTTTTT. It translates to CASSPTGTINTGELFF. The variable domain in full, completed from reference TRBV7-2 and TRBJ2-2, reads GAGVSQSPSNKVTEKGKDVELRCDPISGHTALYWYRQSLGQGLEFLIYFQGNSAPDKSGLPSDRFSAERTGGSVSTLTIQRTQQEDSAVYLCASSPTGTINTGELFFGEGSRLTVL.

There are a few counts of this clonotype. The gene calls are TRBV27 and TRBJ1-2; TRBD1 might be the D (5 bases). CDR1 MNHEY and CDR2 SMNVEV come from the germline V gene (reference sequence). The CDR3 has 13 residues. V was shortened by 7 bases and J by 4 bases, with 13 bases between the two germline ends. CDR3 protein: CASTSLGTYGYTF. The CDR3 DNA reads TGTGCCAGCACCTCACTCGGGACCTATGGCTACACCTTC.

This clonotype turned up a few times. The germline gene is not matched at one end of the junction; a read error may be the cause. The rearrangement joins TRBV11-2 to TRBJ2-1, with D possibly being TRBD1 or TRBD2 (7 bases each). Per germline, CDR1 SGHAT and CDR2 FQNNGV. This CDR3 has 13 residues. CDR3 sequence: CAGSRGGAYEQFF. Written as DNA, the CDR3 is TGTGCCGGCAGCAGGGGGGGGGCCTATGAGCAGTTCTTC.

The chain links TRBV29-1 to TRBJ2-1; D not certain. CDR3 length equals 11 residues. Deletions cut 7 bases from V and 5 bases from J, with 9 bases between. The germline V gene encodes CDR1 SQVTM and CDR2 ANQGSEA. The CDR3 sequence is CSDRANNEQFF. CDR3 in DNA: TGCAGCGACCGGGCTAACAATGAGCAGTTCTTC.